Sequencing of this T cell receptor beta chain was carried out in a study of T cell clonality in common variable immunodeficiency. Overall study findings and caveats: TCRbeta clonality was increased in CVID versus healthy controls.

The sample holds many counts of this clone. Its antigen is undetermined. The assay was immunoSEQ multiplex PCR, and TCRdb's table has in-frame clones only and misses some. The record shows approximately 34,000 clones for this sample, with no singletons present. Sequenced sample: peripheral blood mononuclear cells. The TCR comes from a person aged 18-70 years in good health.

The CDR3 loop reads CASSLIPGGRAGDNEQFF. The covered CDR3 bases are TGTGCCAGCAGTTTAATCCCAGGGGGCAGGGCGGGGGACAATGAG. J is TRBJ2-1 and V is TRBV12-3 or TRBV12-4, with TRBD1 as a possible D gene (8 bases). The CDR3 end is not reached by the read, which stops 3 residues before it; the germline J gene fills it in. V was trimmed by 2 bases and J by 5 bases, leaving 22 bases between them. There are 18 residues in the CDR3.